This entry is about one TCR beta chain. These data are taken from a study of blood T cell repertoires in COVID-19. Data came from immunoSEQ multiplex PCR; TCRdb stores just in-frame clones and leaves some out. The sample lists some 320,000 clones, about nine tenths occurring once. This CDR3 comprises 16 residues. V dropped 0 bases and J dropped 3 bases, with 12 bases sitting between them. The V gene's germline CDR1 is MNHEY and CDR2 SVGAGI. The rearrangement joins TRBV6-5 to TRBJ2-1; perhaps TRBD2 as D (7 bases). This receptor was taken from a woman in her 30s who had recovered from COVID-19. The sequenced material came from peripheral blood. CDR3 nucleotide sequence: TGTGCCAGCAGTTACTCGGGCGGGGGCCGCTACAATGAGCAGTTCTTC. Amino acids: CASSYSGGGRYNEQFF.